This TCR beta chain was profiled in a study of shared clonotypes between healthy human individuals. Study-wide context: Each donor had three CD4 naive, three CD4 memory, two CD8 naive and one CD8 memory plate.

CDR3 length: 15 amino acids. CDR1 and CDR2 from the germline V gene are MNHEY and SVGAGI. Trimming removed 4 bases from V and 5 bases from J, with 15 bases in between. The table came from immunoSEQ multiplex PCR; TCRdb's copy has only in-frame clones and leaves some out. The sample holds approximately 740,000 clones, around 74% seen once. The receptor was derived from a woman in her twenties or thirties in good health. The sequenced sample consisted of memory CD4+ T cells sorted from blood. Described subset: CD45RA-negative fraction. This chain links TRBV6-5 with TRBJ1-5; perhaps TRBD1 as D (6 bases). Written as DNA, the CDR3 is TGTGCCAGCAGTTCCCTACAGGGTTTACATCAGCCCCAGCATTTT. It is translated as CASSSLQGLHQPQHF.